A single sample gave rise to the 6 T cell receptor beta chains below, sequenced in a study of T cell changes during pregnancy in multiple sclerosis. The repertoire was sequenced with immunoSEQ multiplex PCR; TCRdb's copy has only in-frame clones and lacks some. The sample holds 27,000 or so clones, about nine tenths seen once. This material consisted of CD8+ T cells from peripheral blood mononuclear cells, taken in the second trimester of pregnancy. The receptors shown here come from a female donor with multiple sclerosis, enrolled in a pregnancy study.

This clone is labeled large. The chain has TRBV6-4 and TRBJ2-2, with TRBD2 identical over 8 bases. The V segment lost 3 bases and the J segment 3 bases; nucleotides outside the gene matches: 0. Germline V CDR1 and CDR2: MRHNA, SNTAGT. This CDR3 spans 14 amino acids. In nucleotides, the CDR3 is TGTGCCAGCAGTGAGACTAGCGACACCGGGGAGCTGTTTTTT. This translates into CASSETSDTGELFF.

The table lists this clone with a count of one. The V call is TRBV7-9, the J call TRBJ1-1; TRBD1 is a possible D gene (5 bases). The ends were cut back, 5 bases at V and 1 base at J, with 8 bases in the middle. CDR3 length: 13 residues. Germline V lookup: CDR1 SEHNR, CDR2 FQNEAQ (reference sequence). The CDR3 sequence: CASSPGQNTEAFF. The CDR3 coding sequence is TGTGCCAGCAGCCCTGGACAGAACACTGAAGCTTTCTTT. The whole variable domain, filled in from reference TRBV7-9 and TRBJ1-1, reads DTGVSQNPRHKITKRGQNVTFRCDPISEHNRLYWYRQTLGQGPEFLTYFQNEAQLEKSRLLSDRFSAERPKGSFSTLEIQRTEQGDSAMYLCASSPGQNTEAFFGQGTRLTVV.

J is TRBJ2-3 and V is TRBV6-4; 10 positions agree with TRBD2. V dropped 3 bases and J dropped 6; count of bases not matched to a gene: 6. This CDR3 region has 15 residues. The germline V gene encodes CDR1 MRHNA and CDR2 SNTAGT. The CDR3 DNA is TGTGCCAGCAGTGAGGCTAGCGGGGGCTATGATACGCAGTATTTT. This translates into CASSEASGGYDTQYF.

The V and J genes are TRBV27 and TRBJ2-7, with D hard to call. Trimming left V 1 base short and J 5 bases short, with 12 bases between. CDR1 is MNHEY and CDR2 is SMNVEV in the germline V gene (reference sequence). The CDR3 length is 14 residues. The DNA for the CDR3 is TGTGCCAGCAGTTTATACCCAGCGAACGACGAGCAGTACTTC. It yields the protein CASSLYPANDEQYF.

The chain employs TRBV10-2 and TRBJ2-1; 11 positions agree with TRBD2. The CDR3 covers 13 residues. V trimming: 9 bases; J trimming: 3 bases; junction bases outside the gene matches: 1. Looked up from germline, CDR1 is WSHSY and CDR2 is SAAADI. The CDR3 DNA is TGCGCCAGTAGCGGGGGGGTCTACAATGAGCAGTTCTTC. Its protein is CASSGGVYNEQFF.

This clone was found once. The chain is built from TRBV30 and TRBJ1-2; tentatively, D is TRBD1 (6 bases). This CDR3 is built from 13 residues. V gave up 2 bases and J gave up 6 bases, with 13 bases separating them. Germline assignment: CDR1 GTSNPN and CDR2 SVGIG (reference sequence). Here the CDR3 DNA reads TGTGCCTGGAGTAATCAGGGGCTGAATGGCTACACCTTC. Protein product: CAWSNQGLNGYTF.